The rows below give T cell receptor beta chains drawn from one sample of a study of response to subunit inactivated influenza vaccine. In TCRdb, the RT-PCR reads were re-called with MiXCR into one record per CDR3 protein. The sample includes 450,000 to 550,000 distinct CDR3 sequences, about 25% seen only once; the top ten take 1.9%. The sample was CD4+ T cells sorted from PBMCs, taken about 5 days after vaccination. These receptors came from a man aged 45 to 65 who received an inactivated influenza vaccine. Each CDR3 is given with its conserved first and last residue. The D gene is left open where the match is weak. Expanded clones get a size class; other rows say once, few or many, or leave the size out.

J: TRBJ2-3
size: -
V: TRBV20-1
D: -
DNA: TGCAGTGCCAGCAGGGGCACAGATACGCAGTATTTT
CDR3: CSASRGTDTQYF

J: TRBJ2-2
size: few
V: TRBV12-3/TRBV12-4
D: TRBD1
DNA: TGTGCCAGCAGTTATGGGACAGACGCCGGGGAGCTGTTTTTT
CDR3: CASSYGTDAGELFF

J: TRBJ1-1
size: -
V: TRBV12-3/TRBV12-4
D: -
DNA: TGTGCCAGCAGCCCCGTAGCAGGGTACACTGAAGCTTTCTTT
CDR3: CASSPVAGYTEAFF

J: TRBJ1-2
size: few
V: TRBV27
D: -
DNA: TGTGCCAGCAGTTTACGGGGGGCCTATGGCTACACCTTC
CDR3: CASSLRGAYGYTF

J: TRBJ2-3
size: -
V: TRBV4-3
D: -
DNA: TGCGCTAGCAGCCAAGATCTATTGTGGGGGGAGAGCACAGATACGCAGTATTTT
CDR3: CASSQDLLWGESTDTQYF

J: TRBJ2-3
size: -
V: TRBV20-1
D: TRBD2
DNA: TGCAGTGCTAGGACTAGCGGGAGGGCACTAGATACGCAGTATTTT
CDR3: CSARTSGRALDTQYF

J: TRBJ2-2
size: few
V: TRBV20-1
D: -
DNA: TGCAGTGCTAGTGGAGCGGAAGGAGGGACCGGGGAGCTGTTTTTT
CDR3: CSASGAEGGTGELFF

J: TRBJ2-6
size: few
V: TRBV2
D: -
DNA: TGTGCCAGCAGTCCCCCCGGAAGCTCTGGGGCCAACGTCCTGACTTTC
CDR3: CASSPPGSSGANVLTF

J: TRBJ1-2
size: -
V: TRBV28
D: TRBD1
DNA: TGTGCCAGCAGATCGGGACAGAAGGATGGCTACACCTTC
CDR3: CASRSGQKDGYTF

J: TRBJ2-7
size: few
V: TRBV6-1
D: -
DNA: TGTGCCAGCAGTCGCCCCCAAACAAGTGAGCAGTACTTC
CDR3: CASSRPQTSEQYF

J: TRBJ2-1
size: few
V: TRBV5-1
D: -
DNA: TGCGCCAGCAGCAACCCAAGAGGGAATGAGCAGTTCTTC
CDR3: CASSNPRGNEQFF

J: TRBJ1-2
size: -
V: TRBV5-5
D: -
DNA: TGTGCCAGCAGCTCCGGGACAACTAACTATGGCTACACCTTC
CDR3: CASSSGTTNYGYTF

J: TRBJ2-3
size: -
V: TRBV7-2
D: -
DNA: TGTGCCAGCAGCCTCCCCGTGGACAGCCTAGTCCCAGATACGCAGTATTTT
CDR3: CASSLPVDSLVPDTQYF

J: TRBJ2-1
size: few
V: TRBV12-3/TRBV12-4
D: TRBD2
DNA: TGTGCCAGCAGCCTGACTAGCGGGAGCCCCCAGTTCTTC
CDR3: CASSLTSGSPQFF

J: TRBJ2-1
size: -
V: TRBV5-1
D: -
DNA: TGCGCCAGCAGCCGTTTAGGCCCGAGGGGGAGGGCCGGTTACAATGAGCAGTTCTTC
CDR3: CASSRLGPRGRAGYNEQFF

J: TRBJ2-1
size: few
V: TRBV5-1
D: TRBD2
DNA: TGCGCCAGCAGCCCTGGACTAGCGGGTAGAAATGAGCAGTTCTTC
CDR3: CASSPGLAGRNEQFF

J: TRBJ2-1
size: few
V: TRBV3-1
D: TRBD2
DNA: TGTGCCAGCAGCCAAGCTGGGACTAGAATCAATGAGCAGTTCTTC
CDR3: CASSQAGTRINEQFF

J: TRBJ2-5
size: few
V: TRBV5-1
D: -
DNA: TGCGCCACCCGGGGTCTCCAAGAGACCCAGTACTTC
CDR3: CATRGLQETQYF

J: TRBJ1-5
size: few
V: TRBV6-5
D: -
DNA: TGTGCCAGCAGTTTCAACGACCGGAATCAGCCCCAGCATTTT
CDR3: CASSFNDRNQPQHF

J: TRBJ2-1
size: once
V: TRBV5-1
D: -
DNA: TGCGCCAGCAGCCCGACGGTGCGCTCCTACAATGAGCAGTTCTTC
CDR3: CASSPTVRSYNEQFF

J: TRBJ1-1
size: -
V: TRBV2
D: -
DNA: TGTGCCAGCAACTTCGTCCAGGGGTTTGTGAACACTGAAGCTTTCTTT
CDR3: CASNFVQGFVNTEAFF

J: TRBJ2-2
size: -
V: TRBV11-2
D: -
DNA: TGTGCCAGCAGCTTAGTATGGGGGAATGGGACCGGGGAGCTGTTTTTT
CDR3: CASSLVWGNGTGELFF

J: TRBJ2-3
size: -
V: TRBV18
D: -
DNA: TGTGCCAGCTCAGCCGACAGGACAAGCACAGATACGCAGTATTTT
CDR3: CASSADRTSTDTQYF

J: TRBJ1-5
size: few
V: TRBV7-6
D: -
DNA: TGTGCCAGCAGCCCGGACATCAATCAGCCCCAGCATTTT
CDR3: CASSPDINQPQHF

J: TRBJ1-4
size: -
V: TRBV6-1
D: -
DNA: TGTGCCAGCAGTGAAGGATGGGTAGATGAAAAACTGTTTTTT
CDR3: CASSEGWVDEKLFF

J: TRBJ2-7
size: -
V: TRBV20-1
D: -
DNA: TGCAGTGCTAGAGTTCCCCGGGATTCCTACGAGCAGTACTTC
CDR3: CSARVPRDSYEQYF

J: TRBJ1-1
size: few
V: TRBV10-2
D: -
DNA: TGCGCCAGCAGTGGGGTAGGGGTGAACACTGAAGCTTTCTTT
CDR3: CASSGVGVNTEAFF

J: TRBJ2-2
size: -
V: TRBV7-2
D: -
DNA: TGTGCCAGCAGCCCAGCTAGCTCGAACACCGGGGAGCTGTTTTTT
CDR3: CASSPASSNTGELFF

J: TRBJ2-1
size: -
V: TRBV3-1
D: TRBD2
DNA: TGTGCCAGCAGCCAGGGACTAGCGGGCCTCCATGAGCAGTTCTTC
CDR3: CASSQGLAGLHEQFF

J: TRBJ1-6
size: few
V: TRBV25-1
D: TRBD1
DNA: TGTGCCAGCAGTGGCTACAGGGGTCTAAACCTCCACTTT
CDR3: CASSGYRGLNLHF

J: TRBJ2-2
size: -
V: TRBV20-1
D: TRBD2
DNA: TGCAGTGCTTACAGAGCGGGAGTGGGAACCGGGGAGCTGTTTTTT
CDR3: CSAYRAGVGTGELFF

J: TRBJ2-7
size: once
V: TRBV7-2
D: -
DNA: TGTGCCAGCAGCTTAGTCATGGGCGAGCAGTACTTC
CDR3: CASSLVMGEQYF

J: TRBJ2-7
size: -
V: TRBV20-1
D: -
DNA: TGCAGTGCTAAGGACTGGGAGCAGTACTTC
CDR3: CSAKDWEQYF

J: TRBJ1-1
size: many
V: TRBV5-1
D: -
DNA: TGCGCCAGCAGTACGCCGCAAGACAGGACAGCTTTCTTT
CDR3: CASSTPQDRTAFF

J: TRBJ1-5
size: -
V: TRBV7-2
D: -
DNA: TGTGCCAGCAGCGTTAAGGGGTTCAATCAGCCCCAGCATTTT
CDR3: CASSVKGFNQPQHF

J: TRBJ2-3
size: few
V: TRBV7-3
D: -
DNA: TGTGCCAGCAGCCTTTTGGGAGGCTTCGGCACAGATACGCAGTATTTT
CDR3: CASSLLGGFGTDTQYF

J: TRBJ1-1
size: few
V: TRBV4-1
D: -
DNA: TGCGCCAGCAGCCAAGATCTCGCAGGGTACACTGAAGCTTTCTTT
CDR3: CASSQDLAGYTEAFF

J: TRBJ2-2
size: few
V: TRBV28
D: -
DNA: TGTGCCAGCAGTAAAGAGACCGGGGAGCTGTTTTTT
CDR3: CASSKETGELFF

J: TRBJ1-5
size: few
V: TRBV6-6
D: TRBD1
DNA: TGTGCCACCCGACAGGGGGAACAGCCCCAGCATTTT
CDR3: CATRQGEQPQHF

J: TRBJ2-3
size: -
V: TRBV7-2
D: TRBD2
DNA: TGTGCCAGCAGAAGGACTAGCGGGAAGATGGATACGCAGTATTTT
CDR3: CASRRTSGKMDTQYF